This T cell receptor (beta chain) is drawn from a study of beta chain features in type 1 diabetes (dated by TCRdb to the late 2010s). Describing the broader study: Mean age, gender distribution, total cell number and subset yield did not differ between patients and healthy donors. In the study, TCRB repertoires of sorted circulating CD4+ T cell subsets from recently diagnosed type 1 diabetes patients were compared with those of matched healthy donors. Across all samples, fewer than 130 million sorted cells were examined, and cell number per subset correlated strongly with RNA yield. Naive and central memory subsets were obtained from all 30 or so donors, but regulatory and stem cell-like memory subsets were isolated from only 8 patients and about eight healthy donors. Results and caveats for the whole study, not just this receptor: Only small numbers of individuals were included in the HLA sub-analyses, which left unresolved whether HLA type had any influence on TCRB rearrangement. Because cDNA rather than genomic DNA was sequenced, highly expressing activated cells could have been over-represented, although no difference in activation and CD3 levels was found between groups. Shorter templates might be favored by PCR, yet because patient and control samples were amplified and corrected together, any such skew would affect both groups equally. Patients with type 1 diabetes made fewer insertions and deleted more nucleotides at VDJ recombination sites, implying thymic rearrangement abnormalities. The naive, central memory and regulatory TCRB repertoires appeared to resemble one another more closely among patients than among healthy donors. In all four CD4+ subsets, TCRB CDR3 length was moderately but significantly shorter in type 1 diabetes patients.

The entire isolated RNA was reverse transcribed using the High Capacity cDNA Reverse Transcription Kit, and thus expressed TCRB transcripts were sequenced. Deep immunoSEQ sequencing was applied to naive, central memory and regulatory T cell samples, giving an average of around 3.8 million total reads per sample. Sorted cells were lysed in RLT buffer and RNA was extracted with DNase-treated RNeasy Micro or Mini kits, depending on cell number. Each cell subset was processed separately to prevent cross-contamination, with patient and healthy donor samples processed together. The immunoSEQ multiplex PCR was used to amplify TCRB sequences from cDNA, yielding 87-bp fragments that span the CDR3 region. Amplicons were sequenced on the Illumina HiSeq platform. As for how the authors treated the data: PCR bias was corrected computationally using synthetic template baselines, and reads within Hamming distance 2 were collapsed, with unmergeable singletons discarded. Reads were aligned against IMGT so that V, D and J genes, CDR3 length and insertions or deletions at six rearrangement sites could be assigned. Clonotype counts were normalized to sorted cell number within each subset before computing true diversity and Gini coefficients with the tcR R package. Repertoire sharing was quantified using the overlap coefficient calculated on TCRB nucleotide sequences. Out-of-frame TCRB sequences from naive cells were analyzed as a proxy for the pre-selection repertoire. Drawn from immuneACCESS, this table holds only the in-frame rearrangements with V and J called that TCRdb kept. Clones are partly lost; checked studies trace under half to an unresolved V gene and leave the rest unexplained. That table furnishes V, J and clone size, whereas the DNA furnished D and trimming. Across this sample there are over 700,000 clones, with around a sixth seen only once. 0.023% of the sample comes from the top ten.

Each donor gave one peripheral blood draw, around 0.12 L on average, collected into heparinised tubes. Naive, central memory, regulatory and stem cell-like memory CD4+ T cells were sorted on a BD FACSAria II using a panel including CD45RO, CCR7, CD25, CD127, CD95 and CD27. Every sorted population had a purity above 98%. PBMCs were separated immediately by Lymphoprep density gradient centrifugation and were stained directly, without being cultured. So that batch effects would be minimized, each experiment stained and sorted samples in pairs, pairing one healthy donor with one patient. From the cysteine up to the phenylalanine, the CDR3 has a length of 16 residues. The sequence is cut down to CDR3 DNA, 48 bases in frame from base 1. V is pruned by 1 base and J by 4 bases, leaving 5 bases of the junction without a gene match. CDR1 is given as SEHNR and CDR2 as FQNEAQ, both from the germline V gene (reference sequence).

This clone turned up a few times. This receptor's antigen is unknown. Base qualities are not at hand, and no much larger clone is one base apart. Here the chain combines TRBV7-9 and TRBJ2-1, with 9 bases matching TRBD2. Sequenced input: naive CD4+ T cells from blood. Interpreted using the paper, the cell subset or site label stands for: true naive CD4+ T cells. The clonotype originates from a woman between 18 and 29 years old in good health. The nucleotides are TGTGCCAGCAGCTTAGGGGCGGGAGGGATTTACAATGAGCAGTTCTTC. Translated, it gives CASSLGAGGIYNEQFF.